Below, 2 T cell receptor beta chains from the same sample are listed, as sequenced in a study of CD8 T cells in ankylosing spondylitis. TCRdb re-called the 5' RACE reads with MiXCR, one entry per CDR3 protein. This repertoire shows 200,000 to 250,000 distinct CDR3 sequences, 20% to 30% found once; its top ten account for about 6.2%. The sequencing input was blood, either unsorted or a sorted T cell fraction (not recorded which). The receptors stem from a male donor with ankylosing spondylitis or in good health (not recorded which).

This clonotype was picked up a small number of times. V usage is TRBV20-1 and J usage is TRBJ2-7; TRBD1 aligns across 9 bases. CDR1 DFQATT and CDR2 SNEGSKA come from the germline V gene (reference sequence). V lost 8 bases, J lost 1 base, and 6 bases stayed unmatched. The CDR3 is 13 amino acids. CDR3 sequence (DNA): TGCAGTCTTTTCGGGACAGGGTCCTACGAGCAGTACTTC. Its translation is CSLFGTGSYEQYF.

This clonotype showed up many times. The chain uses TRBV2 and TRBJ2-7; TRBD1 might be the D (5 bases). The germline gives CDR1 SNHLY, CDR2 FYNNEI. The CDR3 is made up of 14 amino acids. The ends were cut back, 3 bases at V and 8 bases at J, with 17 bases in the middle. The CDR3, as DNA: TGTGCCAGCAGTGAGGGGCAGGCACGCAGGAAGCAGTACTTC. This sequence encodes CASSEGQARRKQYF.